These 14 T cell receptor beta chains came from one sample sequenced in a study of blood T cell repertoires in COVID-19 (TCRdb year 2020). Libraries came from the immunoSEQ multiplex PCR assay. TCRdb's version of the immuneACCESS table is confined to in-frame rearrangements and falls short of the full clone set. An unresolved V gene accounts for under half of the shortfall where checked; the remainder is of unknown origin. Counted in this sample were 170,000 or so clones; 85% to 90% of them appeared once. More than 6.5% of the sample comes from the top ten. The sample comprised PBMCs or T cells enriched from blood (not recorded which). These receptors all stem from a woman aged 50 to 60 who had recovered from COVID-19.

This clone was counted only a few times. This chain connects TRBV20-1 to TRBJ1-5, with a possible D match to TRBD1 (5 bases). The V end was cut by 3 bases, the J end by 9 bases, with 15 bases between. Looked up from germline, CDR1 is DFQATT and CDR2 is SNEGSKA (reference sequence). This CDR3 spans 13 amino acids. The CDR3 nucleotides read TGCAGTGCTAGTCAGGGAGGGAAAGGGCCCCAGCATTTT. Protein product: CSASQGGKGPQHF.

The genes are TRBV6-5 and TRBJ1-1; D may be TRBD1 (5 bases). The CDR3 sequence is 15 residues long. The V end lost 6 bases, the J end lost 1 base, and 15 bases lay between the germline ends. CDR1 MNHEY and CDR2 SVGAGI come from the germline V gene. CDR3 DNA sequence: TGTGCCAGCAGGCCCATTGGGCAGGGGAACACTGAAGCTTTCTTT. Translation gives CASRPIGQGNTEAFF.

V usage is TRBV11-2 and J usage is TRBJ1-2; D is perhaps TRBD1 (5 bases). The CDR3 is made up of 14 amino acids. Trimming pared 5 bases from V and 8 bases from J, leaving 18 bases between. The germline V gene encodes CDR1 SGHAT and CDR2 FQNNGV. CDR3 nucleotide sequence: TGTGCCAGCAGCAGGATGGAAACAGGCTCCGGCTACACCTTC. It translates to CASSRMETGSGYTF.

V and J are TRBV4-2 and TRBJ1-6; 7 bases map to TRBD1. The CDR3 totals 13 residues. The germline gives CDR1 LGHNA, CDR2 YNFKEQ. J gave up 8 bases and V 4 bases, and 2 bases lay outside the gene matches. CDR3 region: CASSRDRDSPLHF. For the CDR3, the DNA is TGTGCCAGCAGCCGGGACAGAGATTCACCCCTCCACTTT.

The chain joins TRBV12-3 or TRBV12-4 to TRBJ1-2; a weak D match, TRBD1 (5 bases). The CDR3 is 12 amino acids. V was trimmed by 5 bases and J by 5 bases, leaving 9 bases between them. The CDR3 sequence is CASSPQGYGYTF. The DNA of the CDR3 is TGTGCCAGCAGTCCTCAGGGTTATGGCTACACCTTC.

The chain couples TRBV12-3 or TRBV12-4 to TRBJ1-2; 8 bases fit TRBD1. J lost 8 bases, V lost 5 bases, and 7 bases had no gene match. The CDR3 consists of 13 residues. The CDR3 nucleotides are TGTGCCAGCAGTCTCCAGGGGGCGAGGGGCTACACCTTC. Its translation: CASSLQGARGYTF.

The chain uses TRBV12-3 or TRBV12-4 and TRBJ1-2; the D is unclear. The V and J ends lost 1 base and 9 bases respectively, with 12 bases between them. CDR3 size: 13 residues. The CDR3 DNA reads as TGTGCCAGCAGTTTAGATGCGGGTATTCGCTACACCTTC. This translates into CASSLDAGIRYTF.

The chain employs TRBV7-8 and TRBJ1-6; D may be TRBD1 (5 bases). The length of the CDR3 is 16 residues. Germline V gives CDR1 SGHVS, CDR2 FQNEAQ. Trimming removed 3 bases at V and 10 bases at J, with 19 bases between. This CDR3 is CASSFVVGAGISPLHF. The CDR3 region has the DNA TGTGCCAGCAGCTTTGTAGTTGGGGCAGGGATCTCACCCCTCCACTTT.

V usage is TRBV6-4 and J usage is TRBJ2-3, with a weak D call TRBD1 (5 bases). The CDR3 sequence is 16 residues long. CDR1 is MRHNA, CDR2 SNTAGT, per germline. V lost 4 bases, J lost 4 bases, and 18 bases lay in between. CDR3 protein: CASSVGPAGFADTQYF. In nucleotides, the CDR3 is TGTGCCAGCAGTGTGGGCCCTGCAGGGTTTGCAGATACGCAGTATTTT.

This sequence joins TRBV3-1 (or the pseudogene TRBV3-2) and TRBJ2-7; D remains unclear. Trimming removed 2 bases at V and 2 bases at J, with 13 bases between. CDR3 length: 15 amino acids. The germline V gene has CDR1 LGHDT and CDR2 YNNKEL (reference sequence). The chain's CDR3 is CASSQHAGVAYEQYF. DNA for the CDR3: TGTGCCAGCAGCCAACACGCAGGCGTCGCCTACGAGCAGTACTTC.

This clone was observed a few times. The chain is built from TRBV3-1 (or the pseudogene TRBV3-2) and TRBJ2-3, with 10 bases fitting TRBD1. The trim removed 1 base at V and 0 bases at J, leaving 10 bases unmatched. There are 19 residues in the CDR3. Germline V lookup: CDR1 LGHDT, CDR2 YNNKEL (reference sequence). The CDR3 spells CASSQVPPGQGVSTDTQYF. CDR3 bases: TGTGCCAGCAGCCAAGTTCCCCCCGGACAGGGGGTAAGCACAGATACGCAGTATTTT.

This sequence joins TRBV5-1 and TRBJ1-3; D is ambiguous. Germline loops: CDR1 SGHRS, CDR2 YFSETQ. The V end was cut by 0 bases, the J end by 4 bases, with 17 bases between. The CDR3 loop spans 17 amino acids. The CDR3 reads CASSLDAGTSGGNTIYF. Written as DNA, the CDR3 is TGCGCCAGCAGCTTGGATGCGGGTACGTCTGGCGGAAACACCATATATTTT.

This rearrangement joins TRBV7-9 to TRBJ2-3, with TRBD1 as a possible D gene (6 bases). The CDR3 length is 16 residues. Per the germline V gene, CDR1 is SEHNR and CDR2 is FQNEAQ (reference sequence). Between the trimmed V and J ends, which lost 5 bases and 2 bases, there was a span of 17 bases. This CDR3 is CASSPQGRGDTDTQYF. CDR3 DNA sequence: TGTGCCAGCAGCCCACAGGGCCGAGGAGACACAGATACGCAGTATTTT.

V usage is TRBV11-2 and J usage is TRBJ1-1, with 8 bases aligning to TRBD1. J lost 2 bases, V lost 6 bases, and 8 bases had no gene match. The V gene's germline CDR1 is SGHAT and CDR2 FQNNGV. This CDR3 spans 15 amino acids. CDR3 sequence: CASSRRTGRNTEAFF. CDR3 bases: TGTGCCAGCAGTCGTCGGACAGGGCGAAACACTGAAGCTTTCTTT.